This TCR beta chain was found in a study of shared clonotypes between healthy human individuals. This CDR3 spans 15 amino acids. The V gene lost 5 bases and the J gene lost 6 bases, with 20 bases spanning the gap. Germline CDR1 MDHEN, CDR2 SYDVKM. TCRdb's table, derived via immunoSEQ multiplex PCR, lists solely in-frame clones and lacks some. The table has about 2 million clones, about 95% seen once. Positive CCR7 selection of CD45RO-negative cells yielded the naive CD8 cells, and terminally differentiated effector memory CD45RA+ cells were excluded. Sequenced sample: naive CD8+ T cells sorted from blood. This receptor was taken from a man in his late teens or twenties in good health. The rearrangement links TRBV28 to TRBJ2-7, with D perhaps TRBD2 (5 bases). The CDR3 bases are TGTGCCAGCAGTGAAACTAGTCCCGTCGTCACCGAGCAGTACTTC. Protein: CASSETSPVVTEQYF.